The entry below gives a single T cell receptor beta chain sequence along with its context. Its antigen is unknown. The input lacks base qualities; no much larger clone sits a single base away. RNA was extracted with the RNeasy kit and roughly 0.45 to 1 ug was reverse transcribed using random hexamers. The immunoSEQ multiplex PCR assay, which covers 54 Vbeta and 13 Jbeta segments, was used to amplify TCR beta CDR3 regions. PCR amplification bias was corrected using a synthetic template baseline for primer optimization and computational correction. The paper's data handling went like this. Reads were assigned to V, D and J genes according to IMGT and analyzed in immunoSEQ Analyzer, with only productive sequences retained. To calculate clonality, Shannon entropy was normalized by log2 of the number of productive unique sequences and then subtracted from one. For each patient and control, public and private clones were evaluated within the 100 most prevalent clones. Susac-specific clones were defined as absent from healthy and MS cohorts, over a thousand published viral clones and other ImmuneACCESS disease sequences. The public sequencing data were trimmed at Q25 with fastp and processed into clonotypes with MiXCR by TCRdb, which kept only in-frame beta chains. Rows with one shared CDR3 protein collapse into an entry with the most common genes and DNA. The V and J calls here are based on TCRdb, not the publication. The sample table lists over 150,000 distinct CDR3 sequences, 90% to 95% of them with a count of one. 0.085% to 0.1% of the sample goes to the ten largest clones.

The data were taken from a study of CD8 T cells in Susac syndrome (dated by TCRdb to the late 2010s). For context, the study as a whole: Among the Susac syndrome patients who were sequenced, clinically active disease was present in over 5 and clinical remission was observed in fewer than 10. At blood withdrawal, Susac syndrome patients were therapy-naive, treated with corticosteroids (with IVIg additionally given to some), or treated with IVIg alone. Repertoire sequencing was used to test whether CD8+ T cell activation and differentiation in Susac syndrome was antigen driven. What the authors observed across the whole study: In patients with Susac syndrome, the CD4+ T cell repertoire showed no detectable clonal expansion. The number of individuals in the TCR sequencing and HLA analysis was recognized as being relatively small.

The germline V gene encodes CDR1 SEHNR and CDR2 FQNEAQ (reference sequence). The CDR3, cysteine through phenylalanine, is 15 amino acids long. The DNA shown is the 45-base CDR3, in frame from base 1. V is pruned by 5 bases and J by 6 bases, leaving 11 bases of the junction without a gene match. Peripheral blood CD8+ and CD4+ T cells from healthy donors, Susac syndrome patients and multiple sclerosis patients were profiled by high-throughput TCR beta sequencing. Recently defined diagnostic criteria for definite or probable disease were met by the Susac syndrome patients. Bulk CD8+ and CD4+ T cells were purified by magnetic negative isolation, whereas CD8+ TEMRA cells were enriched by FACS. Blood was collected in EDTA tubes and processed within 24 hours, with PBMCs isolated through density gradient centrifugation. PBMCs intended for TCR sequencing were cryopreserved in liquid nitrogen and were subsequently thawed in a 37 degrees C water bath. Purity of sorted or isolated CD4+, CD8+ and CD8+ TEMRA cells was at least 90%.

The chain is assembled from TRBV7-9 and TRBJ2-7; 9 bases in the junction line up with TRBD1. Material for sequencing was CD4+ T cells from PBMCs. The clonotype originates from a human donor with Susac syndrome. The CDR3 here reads CASSRIGQGRSEQYF. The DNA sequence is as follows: TGTGCCAGCAGCCGGATAGGACAGGGGCGGTCCGAGCAGTACTTC.